The 13 T cell receptor beta chains listed next were all sequenced from one sample in a study of cytomegalovirus exposure and HLA in healthy donors. The PCR employed 60 Vbeta primers together with 13 Jbeta primers. Sequencing used immunoSEQ multiplex PCR; TCRdb keeps in-frame clones, though not all of them. The sample yields 180,000 or so clones, 77% seen once. What was sequenced was PBMCs. The source of these receptors is a man between 18 and 29 years old in good health and CMV-seronegative.

The chain uses TRBV30 and TRBJ1-2, with TRBD1 as a possible D gene (6 bases). The CDR3 is 15 amino acids. V was trimmed by 0 bases and J by 0 bases, leaving 11 bases between them. CDR1 is GTSNPN and CDR2 is SVGIG in the germline V gene (reference sequence). CDR3 in amino acids: CAWSVRGLANYGYTF. The CDR3 DNA reads as TGTGCCTGGAGTGTAAGGGGGTTAGCTAACTATGGCTACACCTTC.

In DNA, the CDR3 is TGTGCCAGTAGTATGGTGGCGGGATCTAACTACGAGCAGTACTTC. Its translation: CASSMVAGSNYEQYF. V usage is TRBV19 and J usage is TRBJ2-7; possible D gene TRBD2, 6 bases. Between the trimmed V and J ends, which lost 3 bases and 3 bases, there was a span of 15 bases. Per germline, CDR1 LNHDA and CDR2 SQIVND (reference sequence). CDR3 length: 15 amino acids.

This chain uses TRBV30 with TRBJ1-2, with 7 bases aligning to TRBD1. The ends lost 8 bases at V and 2 bases at J; junction bases unmatched: 17. The germline CDR1 and CDR2 sequences are GTSNPN and SVGIG (reference sequence). CDR3 length equals 16 residues. CDR3 sequence: CARDKTGSTPNYGYTF. The CDR3 DNA is TGTGCCCGAGACAAGACAGGGTCGACTCCAAACTATGGCTACACCTTC.

The chain couples TRBV13 to TRBJ2-7; D unresolved. Trimming left V 0 bases short and J 0 bases short, with 9 bases between. This CDR3 region has 15 residues. Germline values: CDR1 PRHDT, CDR2 FYEKMQ (reference sequence). The CDR3 region has the DNA TGTGCCAGCAGCTTAGGGCCAGGTATCTCCTACGAGCAGTACTTC. Its translation: CASSLGPGISYEQYF.

V is TRBV13 and J is TRBJ1-6; the match to TRBD1 covers 8 bases. V lost 0 bases, J lost 6 bases, and 1 base stayed unmatched. Germline V gene lookup returns CDR1 PRHDT and CDR2 FYEKMQ (reference sequence). The CDR3 is made up of 15 amino acids. This chain's CDR3 is CASSLGRGLNSPLHF. CDR3 nucleotide sequence: TGTGCCAGCAGCTTAGGCAGGGGGCTTAATTCACCCCTCCACTTT.

Details on this clone: The junction and the germline gene differ at one end; a read error may be behind it. Other nucleotide sequences in the sample specify the same CDR3. J is TRBJ2-5 and V is TRBV5-1; TRBD2 might be the D (6 bases). Germline assignment: CDR1 SGHRS and CDR2 YFSETQ. The CDR3 covers 17 residues. The CDR3 bases are TGCGCCAGTAGCTTGGGGACGGACTATCGGCTTCAAGAGACCCAGTACTTC. This codes for CASSLGTDYRLQETQYF.

This chain links TRBV12-5 with TRBJ2-4, with D uncertain. Germline V gives CDR1 LGHNT, CDR2 FRNRAP. This CDR3 has 17 residues. V was trimmed by 0 bases and J by 2 bases, leaving 14 bases between them. CDR3 sequence reads: CASGLVQGEQPKNIQYF. In DNA, the CDR3 is TGTGCTAGTGGTTTGGTACAAGGAGAACAACCCAAAAACATTCAGTACTTC.

This clone was found once. The rearrangement uses TRBV5-1 and TRBJ2-7, with unresolved D. Germline V gene lookup returns CDR1 SGHRS and CDR2 YFSETQ. The CDR3 consists of 15 residues. Trimming stripped 0 bases from V and 1 base from J, with 11 bases between. CDR3 region: CASSLAASRSYEQYF. The DNA for the CDR3 is TGCGCCAGCAGCTTGGCCGCCAGTCGTTCCTACGAGCAGTACTTC.

This chain connects TRBV2 to TRBJ1-6; D is unresolved. Looked up from germline, CDR1 is SNHLY and CDR2 is FYNNEI. The CDR3 spans 15 residues. V shed 4 bases and J shed 6 bases, with 13 bases lying between them. The CDR3 loop reads CASSGGLAANSPLHF. The CDR3 nucleotides are TGTGCCAGCAGTGGCGGCTTGGCAGCTAATTCACCCCTCCACTTT.

In this sample, this clone turned up a few times. The V gene is TRBV19, the J gene TRBJ1-5, with 8 bases aligning to TRBD1. This CDR3 region has 14 residues. J lost 7 bases, V lost 3 bases, and 5 bases had no gene match. Per the germline V gene, CDR1 is LNHDA and CDR2 is SQIVND (reference sequence). The CDR3 sequence is CASSMTGARQPQHF. DNA for the CDR3: TGTGCCAGTAGTATGACAGGGGCTAGGCAGCCCCAGCATTTT.

V is TRBV30 and J is TRBJ2-7; TRBD2 aligns across 10 bases. CDR3 length: 13 residues. Germline V gene data show CDR1 as GTSNPN and CDR2 as SVGIG (reference sequence). Losses at the gene ends were 5 bases for V and 3 bases for J; bases not matched to a gene: 4. The CDR3 loop is CAWGSSGGYEQYF. CDR3 nucleotide sequence: TGTGCCTGGGGGTCTAGCGGGGGCTACGAGCAGTACTTC.

The chain has TRBV5-6 and TRBJ1-1; no clear D. Trimming pared 0 bases from V and 3 bases from J, leaving 9 bases between. CDR3 length: 14 amino acids. The V gene's germline CDR1 is SGHDT and CDR2 YYEEEE. The CDR3 DNA follows: TGTGCCAGCAGCTTGGGAGGTATCGACACTGAAGCTTTCTTT. Translating it yields CASSLGGIDTEAFF.

The chain combines TRBV7-2 with TRBJ1-2, with 11 bases identical to TRBD1. Per germline, CDR1 SGHTA and CDR2 FQGNSA. The CDR3 is 14 amino acids. Germline trimming cut 7 bases from V and 8 bases from J; bases unmatched to any gene: 9. The chain's CDR3 is CASTRDRGKSGYTF. The CDR3 nucleotides are TGTGCCAGCACACGGGACAGGGGGAAGTCGGGCTACACCTTC.